Listed below are T cell receptor beta chains from one sample, sequenced in a study of T cells expressing NK-cell markers. TCRdb re-called the 5' RACE reads and gives one entry per CDR3 protein, without DNA. Its table lists more than 250,000 distinct CDR3 sequences. What was sequenced was blood T cells: a sorted CD56 or NKG2C T cell subset, CD4+ or CD8+ T cells, or bulk PBMC T cells (not recorded which). The receptors were gathered from a man aged 18 to 35 in good health. CDR3s include the opening cysteine and the closing phenylalanine or tryptophan. The order of the fields is V gene, J gene, CDR3 protein.

TRBV18,TRBJ1-1,CASTKNSQGASTEAFF
TRBV10-1,TRBJ2-2,CATRGAGNTGELFF
TRBV20-1,TRBJ2-5,CSARGSLQETQYF
TRBV5-6,TRBJ2-5,CASSARGVLQETQYF
TRBV12-3/TRBV12-4,TRBJ2-3,CASSLGVGRADTQYF
TRBV4-2,TRBJ2-4,CASSQGPLGIQYF
TRBV6-1,TRBJ2-3,CASRPFAGGGSTDTQYF
TRBV12-3/TRBV12-4,TRBJ2-7,CASSLGPGSGEQYF
TRBV5-6,TRBJ2-1,CASSLGSGNEQFF
TRBV29-1,TRBJ2-3,CSVGIKPTDTQYF